This T cell receptor beta chain was found in a study of blood T cell repertoires in COVID-19. V lost 7 bases and J 3 bases, leaving 13 bases between the germline ends. Germline loops: CDR1 MNHEY, CDR2 SMNVEV (reference sequence). This CDR3 spans 15 amino acids. Clones were sequenced by immunoSEQ multiplex PCR, and TCRdb holds only the in-frame ones, with some missing. Here the sample spans roughly 450,000 clones, 90% being singletons. Individuals aged about 18 to 89 years were recruited from approximately 24 US areas. This TCR was recovered from a man younger than 35 who had recovered from COVID-19. Source material: PBMCs or T cells enriched from blood (not recorded which). The rearrangement joins TRBV27 to TRBJ1-6; D is ambiguous. The CDR3 loop reads CASKRGSIYNSPLHF. In nucleotides, the CDR3 is TGTGCCAGCAAGAGAGGATCGATCTATAATTCACCCCTCCACTTT.